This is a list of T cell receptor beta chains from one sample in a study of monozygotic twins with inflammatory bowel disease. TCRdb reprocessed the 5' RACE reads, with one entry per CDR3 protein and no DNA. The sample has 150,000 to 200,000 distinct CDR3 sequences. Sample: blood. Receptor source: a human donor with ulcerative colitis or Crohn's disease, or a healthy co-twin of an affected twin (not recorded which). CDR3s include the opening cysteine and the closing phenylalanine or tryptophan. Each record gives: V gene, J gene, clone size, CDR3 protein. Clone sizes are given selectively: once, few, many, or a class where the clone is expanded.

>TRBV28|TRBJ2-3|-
CASSYRGNTDTQYF
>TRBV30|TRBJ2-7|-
CAWSASGVYEQYF
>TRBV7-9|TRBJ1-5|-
CASSWGGNQPQHF
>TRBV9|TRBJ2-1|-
CASSLSGREQFF
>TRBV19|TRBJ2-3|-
CASMVLAGGTDTQYF
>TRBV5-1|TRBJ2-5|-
CASSLDPHQETQYF
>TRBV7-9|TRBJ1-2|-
CASSYGQRGGYTF
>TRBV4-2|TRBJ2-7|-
CASSPRVADDYEQYF
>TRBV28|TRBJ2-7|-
CASRSSGGAWEQYF
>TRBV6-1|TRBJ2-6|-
CASSERTSGANVLTF
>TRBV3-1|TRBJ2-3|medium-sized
CASSQASSTSTDTQYF
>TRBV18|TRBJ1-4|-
CASSPISGGLGEKLFF
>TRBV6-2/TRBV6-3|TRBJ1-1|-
CASRPGPGQGALTEAFF
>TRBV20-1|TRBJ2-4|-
CSARERGPNIQYF
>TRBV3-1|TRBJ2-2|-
CASSLWRAPNTGELFF
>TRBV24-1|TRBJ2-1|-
CATRTAYNEQFF
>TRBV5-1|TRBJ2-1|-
CASSFGPIAYNEQFF
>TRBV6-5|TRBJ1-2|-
CASTRDRELQPNYGYTF
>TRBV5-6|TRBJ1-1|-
CASSSRIGTEAFF
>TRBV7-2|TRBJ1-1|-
CASSLVGPVNTEAFF
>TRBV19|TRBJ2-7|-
CASRNLRDSYEQYF
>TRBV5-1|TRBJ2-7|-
CASAGDYEQYF
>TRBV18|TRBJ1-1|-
CASSPISLNTEAFF
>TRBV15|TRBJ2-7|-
CATSRDRLTPGEQYF
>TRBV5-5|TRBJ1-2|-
CASTTISTPNYGYTF
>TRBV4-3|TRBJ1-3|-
CASSPSEDRGGNTIYF
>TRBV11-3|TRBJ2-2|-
CASSKGAQNTGELFF
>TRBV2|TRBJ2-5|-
CASSGVWPQETQYF
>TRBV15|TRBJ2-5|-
CATSRGVRGRQETQYF
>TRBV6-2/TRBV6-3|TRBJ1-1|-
CASSPDGLETEAFF
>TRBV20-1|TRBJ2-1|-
CSAPGTGGYNEQFF
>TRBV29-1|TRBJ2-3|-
CSVEGGKSADTQYF
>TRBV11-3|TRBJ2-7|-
CASSLGTGGASSYEQYF
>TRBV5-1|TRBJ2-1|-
CASSFGIPLGYEQFF
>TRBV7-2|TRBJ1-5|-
CASSLEVSGSNQPQHF
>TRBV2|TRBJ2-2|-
CASSEGQLNTGELFF
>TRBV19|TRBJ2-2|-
CASSERGQGPPNTGELFF
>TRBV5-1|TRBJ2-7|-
CASSLGQGGEQYF
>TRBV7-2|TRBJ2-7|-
CASSGTVPGWGLYEQYF
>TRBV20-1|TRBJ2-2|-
CSALHRGGTGELFF
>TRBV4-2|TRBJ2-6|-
CASSQGWGPRSGANVLTF
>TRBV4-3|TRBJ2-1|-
CASSQLRAHLNEQFF
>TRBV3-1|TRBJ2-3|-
CASSQGLAGYTQYF
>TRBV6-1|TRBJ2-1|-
CASSTFGQGVFNEQFF
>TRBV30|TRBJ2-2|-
CAWSVGTANTGELFF
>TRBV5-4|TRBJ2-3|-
CASSRPNGVSTDTQYF
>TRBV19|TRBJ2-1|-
CASSTLRELAGGARWYEQFF
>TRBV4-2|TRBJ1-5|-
CASSKRGTANSNQPQHF
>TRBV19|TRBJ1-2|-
CASRSRGDHYGYTF
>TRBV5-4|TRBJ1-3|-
CASSLDRTGNTIYF
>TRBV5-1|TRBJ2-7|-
CASSPVHATSGSNEQYF
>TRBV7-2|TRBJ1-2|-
CASSLVGASYGYTF
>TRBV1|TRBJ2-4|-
CTSSQDGTVMAKNIQYF
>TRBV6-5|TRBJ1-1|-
CASSYYMAGGEAFF
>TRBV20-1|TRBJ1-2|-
CSAGGQGDYGYTF
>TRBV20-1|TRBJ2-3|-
CSALVVAGDTQYF
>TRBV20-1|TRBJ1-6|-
CSARDSGRGTYNSPLHF
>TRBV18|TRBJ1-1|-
CASSPEHGEAFF